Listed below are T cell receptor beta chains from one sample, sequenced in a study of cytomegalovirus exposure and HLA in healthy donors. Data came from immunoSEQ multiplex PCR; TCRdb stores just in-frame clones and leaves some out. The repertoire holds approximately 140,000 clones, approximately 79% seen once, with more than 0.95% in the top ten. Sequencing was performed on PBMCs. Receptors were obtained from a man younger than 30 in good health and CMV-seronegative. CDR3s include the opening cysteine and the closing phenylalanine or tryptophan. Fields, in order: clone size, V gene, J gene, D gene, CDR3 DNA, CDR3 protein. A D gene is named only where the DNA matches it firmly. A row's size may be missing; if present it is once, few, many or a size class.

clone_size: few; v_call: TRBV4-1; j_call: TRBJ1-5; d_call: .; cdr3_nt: TGCGCCAGCAGCGGGGCGGGGGGGGATAGCAATCAGCCCCAGCATTTT; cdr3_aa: CASSGAGGDSNQPQHF
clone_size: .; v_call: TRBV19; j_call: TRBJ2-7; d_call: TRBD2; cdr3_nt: TGTGCCAGTAAGAGTTATAGCGGGAGCTACGAGCAGTACTTC; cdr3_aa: CASKSYSGSYEQYF
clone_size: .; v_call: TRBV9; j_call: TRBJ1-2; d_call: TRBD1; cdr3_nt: TGTGCCAGCAGCACAAGTCAGGGGGCGGACTATGGCTACACCTTC; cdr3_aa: CASSTSQGADYGYTF
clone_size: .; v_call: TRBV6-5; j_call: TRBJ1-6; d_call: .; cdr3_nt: TGTGCCAGCAGTTATCCGGGAGAAAGCAGGTCACCCCTCCACTTT; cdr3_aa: CASSYPGESRSPLHF
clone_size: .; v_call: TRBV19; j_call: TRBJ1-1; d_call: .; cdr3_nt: TGTGCCACCGGAGGCACGATGAACACTGAAGCTTTCTTT; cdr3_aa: CATGGTMNTEAFF
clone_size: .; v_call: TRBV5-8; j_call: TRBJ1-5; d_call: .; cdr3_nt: TGTGCCAGCAGCTTGGGGGAGGGTTGGGGCAATCAGCCCCAGCATTTT; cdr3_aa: CASSLGEGWGNQPQHF
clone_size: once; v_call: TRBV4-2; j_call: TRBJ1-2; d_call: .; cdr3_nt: TGTGCCAGCAGCCCTGAGAGGGCCCAAGATGGCTACACCTTC; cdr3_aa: CASSPERAQDGYTF
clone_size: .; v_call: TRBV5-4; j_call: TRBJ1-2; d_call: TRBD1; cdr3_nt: TGTGCCAGCAGCTTGGCCCGACAGGGGTTAAATGGCTACACCTTC; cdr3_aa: CASSLARQGLNGYTF
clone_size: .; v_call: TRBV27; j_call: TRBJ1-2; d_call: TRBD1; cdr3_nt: TGTGCCAGCAGTTTAGGACAGGCCTATGGCTACACCTTC; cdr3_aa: CASSLGQAYGYTF
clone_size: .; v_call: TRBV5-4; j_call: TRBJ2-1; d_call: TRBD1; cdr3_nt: TGTGCCAGCAGCCCGGGACAGGCCTACAATGAGCAGTTCTTC; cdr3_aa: CASSPGQAYNEQFF
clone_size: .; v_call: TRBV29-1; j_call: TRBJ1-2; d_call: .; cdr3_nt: TGCAGCGTGTCCAGGGGCAATGGCTACACCTTC; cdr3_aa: CSVSRGNGYTF
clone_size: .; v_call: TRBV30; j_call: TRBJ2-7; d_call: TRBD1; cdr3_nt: TGTGCCTGGAGTGTAGTTCGGACAGGGACCGAGCAGTACTTC; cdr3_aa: CAWSVVRTGTEQYF
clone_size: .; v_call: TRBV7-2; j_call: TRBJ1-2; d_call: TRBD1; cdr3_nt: TGTGCCAGCAGCTTCCCAGTCGGGACAGGGCGCTATGGCTACACCTTC; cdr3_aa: CASSFPVGTGRYGYTF
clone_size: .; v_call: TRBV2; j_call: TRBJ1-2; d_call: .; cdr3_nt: TGTGCCACCCGGGGAGGCTACACCTTC; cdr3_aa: CATRGGYTF
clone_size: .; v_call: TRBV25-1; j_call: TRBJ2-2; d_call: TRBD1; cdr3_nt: TGTGCCAGCAGGGCCCAGGGGGCTACGGGGGAGCTGTTTTTT; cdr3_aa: CASRAQGATGELFF
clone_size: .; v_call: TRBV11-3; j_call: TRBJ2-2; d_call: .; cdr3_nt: TGTGCCAGCAGCTTAGGGCCTTACACCGGGGAGCTGTTTTTT; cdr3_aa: CASSLGPYTGELFF
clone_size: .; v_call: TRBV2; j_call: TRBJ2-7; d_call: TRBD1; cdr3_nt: TGTGCCAGCAGTGGGGACAGGGACATCTACGAGCAGTACTTC; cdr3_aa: CASSGDRDIYEQYF
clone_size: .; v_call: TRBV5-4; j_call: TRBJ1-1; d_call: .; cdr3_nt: TGTGCCAGCAGCTTTGGCAACACCAACACTGAAGCTTTCTTT; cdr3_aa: CASSFGNTNTEAFF
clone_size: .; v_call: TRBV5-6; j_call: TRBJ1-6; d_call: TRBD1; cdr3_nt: TGTGCCAGCAGCCGGGGACAGAACTCACCCCTCCACTTT; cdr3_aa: CASSRGQNSPLHF
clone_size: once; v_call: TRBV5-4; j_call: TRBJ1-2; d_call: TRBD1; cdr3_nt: TGTGCCAGCAGCTCGGAATTCTGGGACAGAGGCCATGGCTACACCTTC; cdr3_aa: CASSSEFWDRGHGYTF
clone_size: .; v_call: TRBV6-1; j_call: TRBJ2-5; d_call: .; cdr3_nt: TGTGCCAGCAGGGACCCACCCTCTGGGGCGGAGACCCAGTACTTC; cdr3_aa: CASRDPPSGAETQYF
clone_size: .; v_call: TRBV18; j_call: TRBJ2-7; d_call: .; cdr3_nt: TGTGCCAGCTCACCCCCTTCAGCGTACGAGCAGTACTTC; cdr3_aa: CASSPPSAYEQYF
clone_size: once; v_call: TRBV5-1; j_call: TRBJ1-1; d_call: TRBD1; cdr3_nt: TGCGCCAGCAGCCAAAAGGGACAGCTAAACACTGAAGCTTTCTTT; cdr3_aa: CASSQKGQLNTEAFF
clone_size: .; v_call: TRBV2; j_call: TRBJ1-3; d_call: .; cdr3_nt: TGTGCCAGCACAGTACCGGGGGAAGGAAACACCATATATTTT; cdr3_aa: CASTVPGEGNTIYF
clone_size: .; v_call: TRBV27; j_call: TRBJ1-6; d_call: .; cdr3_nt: TGTGCCAGCAGTACCCGACAGAGCTCCTATAATTCACCCCTCCACTTT; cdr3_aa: CASSTRQSSYNSPLHF
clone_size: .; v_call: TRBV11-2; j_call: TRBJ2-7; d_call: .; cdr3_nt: TGTGCCAGCAGCTCTAGTGGGGTCGGGACCTACGAGCAGTACTTC; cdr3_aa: CASSSSGVGTYEQYF
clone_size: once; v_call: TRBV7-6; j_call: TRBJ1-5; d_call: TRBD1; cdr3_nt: TGTGCCAGCAGCTTGGACAGGGATCAGCCCCAGCATTTT; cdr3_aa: CASSLDRDQPQHF
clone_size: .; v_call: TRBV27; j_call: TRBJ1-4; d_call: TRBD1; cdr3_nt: TGTGCCAGCAGTTTCACAGGGGCAACTAATGAAAAACTGTTTTTT; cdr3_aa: CASSFTGATNEKLFF
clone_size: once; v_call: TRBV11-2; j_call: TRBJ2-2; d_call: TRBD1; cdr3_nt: TGTGCCAGCAGCGTCCAGGGGGCACGGACCGGGGAGCTGTTTTTT; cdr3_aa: CASSVQGARTGELFF